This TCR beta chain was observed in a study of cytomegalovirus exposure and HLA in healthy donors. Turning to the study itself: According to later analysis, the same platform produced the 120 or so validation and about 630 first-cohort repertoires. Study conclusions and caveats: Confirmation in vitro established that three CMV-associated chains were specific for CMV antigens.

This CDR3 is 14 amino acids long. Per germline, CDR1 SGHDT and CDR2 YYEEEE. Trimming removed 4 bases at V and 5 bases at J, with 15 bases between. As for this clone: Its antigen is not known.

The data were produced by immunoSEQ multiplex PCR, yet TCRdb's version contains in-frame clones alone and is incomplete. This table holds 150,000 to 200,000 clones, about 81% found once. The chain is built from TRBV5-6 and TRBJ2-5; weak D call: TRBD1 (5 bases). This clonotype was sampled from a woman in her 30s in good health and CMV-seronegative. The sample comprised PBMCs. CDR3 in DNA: TGTGCCAGCAGCAGTTCAGGGATGTGGGAGACCCAGTACTTC. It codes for CASSSSGMWETQYF.